The clone carrying this T cell receptor (beta chain) appeared once. Antigen: not known. The data were obtained in a study of shared clonotypes between healthy human individuals. Whole-study context: A donor's plate count was three for CD4 naive and three for CD4 memory; CD8 naive had two and CD8 memory one.

TCRdb's copy holds only in-frame clones and misses some; the assay was immunoSEQ multiplex PCR. Of about 110,000 clones in the sample, more than 65% were seen once. This CDR3 has 18 amino acids. Germline trimming cut 5 bases from V and 3 bases from J; bases unmatched to any gene: 14. Germline lookup yields CDR1 MDHEN and CDR2 SYDVKM. Study-wide points: For naive CD4 cells, around 5% of clonotypes were shared across a handful of donors.

The chain employs TRBV28 and TRBJ2-5, with TRBD2 matching 11 bases. This TCR derives from a woman aged 25-40 years in good health. Material for sequencing was memory CD8+ T cells sorted from blood. Subset described: CD45RO+ cells pooled with CCR7-negative TemRA cells. For the CDR3, the DNA is TGTGCCAGCAGTCCCACCTCCACCGGGACTAGCGGTGAAGAGACCCAGTACTTC. This translates into CASSPTSTGTSGEETQYF.